The sample holds one count of the clone carrying this T cell receptor (beta chain). This sample was taken from a study of blood T cell repertoires in COVID-19. Study information: Collection of acute and convalescent COVID-19 samples took place in the United States, Italy and Spain. The analysed material was cDNA or gDNA that came from T cells, B-cell-depleted T cells, or PBMCs.

In the original workflow: Scientists estimated how many nucleated cells there were by amplifying reference gene primers. Sequenced by immunoSEQ multiplex PCR; TCRdb stores in-frame clones only, minus some. Clone size and the V and J calls come from that table; the DNA yielded D and trimming. This table holds 150,000 to 200,000 clones, 80% to 90% found once. This CDR3 has 15 amino acids. The germline CDR1 and CDR2 sequences are SGHRS and YFSETQ. Trimming took 0 bases from V and 3 from J, leaving 10 bases between them. The chain links TRBV5-1 to TRBJ2-1; possible D gene TRBD2, 7 bases. The specimen was peripheral blood. The TCR was taken from a man between 18 and 35 years old with active or convalescent COVID-19. The CDR3 coding sequence is TGCGCCAGCAGCTTGGTCGGGGGGCTCTACAATGAGCAGTTCTTC. It yields the protein CASSLVGGLYNEQFF.